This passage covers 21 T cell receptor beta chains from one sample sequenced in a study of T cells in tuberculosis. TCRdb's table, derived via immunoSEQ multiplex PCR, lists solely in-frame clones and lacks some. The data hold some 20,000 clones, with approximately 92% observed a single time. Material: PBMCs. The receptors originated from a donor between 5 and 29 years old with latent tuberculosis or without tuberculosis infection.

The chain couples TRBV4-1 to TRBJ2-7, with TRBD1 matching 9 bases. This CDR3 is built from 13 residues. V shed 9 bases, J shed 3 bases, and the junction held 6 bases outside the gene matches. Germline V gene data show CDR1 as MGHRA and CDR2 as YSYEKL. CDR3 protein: CASRQGENYEQYF. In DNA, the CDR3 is TGCGCCAGTCGACAGGGGGAGAACTACGAGCAGTACTTC.

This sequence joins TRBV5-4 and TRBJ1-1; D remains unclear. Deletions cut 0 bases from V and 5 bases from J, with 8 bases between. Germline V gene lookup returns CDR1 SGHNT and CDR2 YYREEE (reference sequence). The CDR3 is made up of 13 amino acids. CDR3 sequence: CASSLELGTEAFF. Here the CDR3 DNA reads TGTGCCAGCAGCTTGGAACTAGGAACTGAAGCTTTCTTT.

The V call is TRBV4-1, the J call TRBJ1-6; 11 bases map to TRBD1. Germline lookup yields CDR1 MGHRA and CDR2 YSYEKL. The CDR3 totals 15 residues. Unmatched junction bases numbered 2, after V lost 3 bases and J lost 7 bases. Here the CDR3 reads CASSQGTGGNSPLHF. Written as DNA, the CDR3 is TGCGCCAGCAGCCAGGGGACAGGGGGAAATTCACCCCTCCACTTT.

The CDR3 region is CANTLSCAGNTIYF. Written as DNA, the CDR3 is TGTGCCAACACCCTCTCCTGTGCTGGAAACACCATATATTTT. V usage is TRBV25-1 and J usage is TRBJ1-3; D uncertain. The CDR3 covers 14 residues. The V gene lost 10 bases and the J gene lost 2 bases, with 15 bases spanning the gap. The V gene's germline CDR1 is MGHDK and CDR2 SYGVNS.

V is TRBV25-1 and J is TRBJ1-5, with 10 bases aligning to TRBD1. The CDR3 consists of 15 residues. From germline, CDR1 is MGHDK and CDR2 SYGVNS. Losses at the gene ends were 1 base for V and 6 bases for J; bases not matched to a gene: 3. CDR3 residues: CASSESGQGIQPQHF. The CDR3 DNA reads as TGTGCCAGCAGTGAATCGGGACAGGGGATTCAGCCCCAGCATTTT.

The CDR3 DNA follows: TGTGCCACCAGCAAGGGAGGGGGGAGCTCCTACGAGCAGTACTTC. It translates to CATSKGGGSSYEQYF. The rearrangement joins TRBV15 to TRBJ2-7, with D possibly matching TRBD2 (7 bases). Germline values: CDR1 LNHNV, CDR2 YYDKDF (reference sequence). The CDR3 consists of 15 residues. The V gene lost 4 bases and the J gene lost 0 bases, with 13 bases spanning the gap.

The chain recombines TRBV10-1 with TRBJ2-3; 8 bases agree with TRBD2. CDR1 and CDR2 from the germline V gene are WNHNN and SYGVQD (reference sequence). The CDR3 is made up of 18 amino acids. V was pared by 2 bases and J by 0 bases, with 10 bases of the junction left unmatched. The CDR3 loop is CASSEAGGGPPSTDTQYF. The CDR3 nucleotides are TGCGCCAGCAGTGAGGCCGGGGGGGGGCCCCCCAGCACAGATACGCAGTATTTT.

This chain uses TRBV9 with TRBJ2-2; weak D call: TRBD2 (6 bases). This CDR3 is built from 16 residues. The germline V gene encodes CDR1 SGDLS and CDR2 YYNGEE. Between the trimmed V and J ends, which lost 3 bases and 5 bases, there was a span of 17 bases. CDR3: CASSEGAGRRTGELFF. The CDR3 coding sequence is TGTGCCAGCAGCGAAGGGGCGGGGCGACGGACCGGGGAGCTGTTTTTT.

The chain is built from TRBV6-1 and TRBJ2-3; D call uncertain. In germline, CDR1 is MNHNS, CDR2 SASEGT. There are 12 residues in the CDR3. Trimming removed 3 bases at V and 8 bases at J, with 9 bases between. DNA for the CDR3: TGTGCCAGCAGTGACGGAGCCGGTACGCAGTATTTT. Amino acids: CASSDGAGTQYF.

CDR3 sequence: CASSPDRAYGYTF. The CDR3, as DNA: TGTGCCAGCAGCCCGGACAGGGCCTATGGCTACACCTTC. The V call is TRBV7-2, the J call TRBJ1-2; 8 bases are shared with TRBD1. Trimming cost V 5 bases and J 4 bases; bases outside gene matches: 3. This CDR3 region has 13 residues. Germline CDR1 SGHTA, CDR2 FQGNSA.

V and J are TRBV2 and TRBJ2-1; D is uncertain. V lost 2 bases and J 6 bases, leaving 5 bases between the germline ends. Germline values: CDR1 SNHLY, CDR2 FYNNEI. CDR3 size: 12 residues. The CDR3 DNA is TGTGCCAGCAGTGAATCAGGCAATGAGCAGTTCTTC. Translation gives CASSESGNEQFF.

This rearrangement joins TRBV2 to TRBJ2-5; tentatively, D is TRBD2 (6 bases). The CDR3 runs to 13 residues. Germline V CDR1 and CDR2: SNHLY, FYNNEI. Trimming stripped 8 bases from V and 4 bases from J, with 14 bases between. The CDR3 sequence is CASSSGDGETQYF. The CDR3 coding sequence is TGTGCCAGCTCGTCGGGGGACGGAGAGACCCAGTACTTC.

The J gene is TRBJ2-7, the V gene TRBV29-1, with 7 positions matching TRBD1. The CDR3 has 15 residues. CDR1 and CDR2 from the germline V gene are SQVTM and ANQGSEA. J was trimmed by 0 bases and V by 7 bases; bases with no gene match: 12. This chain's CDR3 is CSAGGTGASSYEQYF. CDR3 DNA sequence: TGCAGCGCTGGGGGAACAGGGGCCAGCTCCTACGAGCAGTACTTC.

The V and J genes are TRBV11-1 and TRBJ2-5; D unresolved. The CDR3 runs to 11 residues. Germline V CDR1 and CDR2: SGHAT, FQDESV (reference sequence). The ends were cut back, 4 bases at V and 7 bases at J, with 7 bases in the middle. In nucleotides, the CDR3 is TGTGCCAGCAGCTCCGCAGGGACCCAGTACTTC. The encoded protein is CASSSAGTQYF.

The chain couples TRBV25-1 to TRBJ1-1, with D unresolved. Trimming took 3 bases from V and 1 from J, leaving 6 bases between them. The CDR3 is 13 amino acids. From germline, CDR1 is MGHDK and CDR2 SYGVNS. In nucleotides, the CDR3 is TGTGCCAGCAGTGAGGAGGAGAACACTGAAGCTTTCTTT. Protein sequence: CASSEEENTEAFF. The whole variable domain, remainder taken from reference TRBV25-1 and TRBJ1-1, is EADIYQTPRYLVIGTGKKITLECSQTMGHDKMYWYQQDPGMELHLIHYSYGVNSTEKGDLSSESTVSRIRTEHFPLTLESARPSHTSQYLCASSEEENTEAFFGQGTRLTVV.

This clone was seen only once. CDR3 sequence: CASSQPGAAAVSEQFF. Here the CDR3 DNA reads TGCGCCAGCAGCCAACCTGGGGCGGCAGCCGTTAGTGAGCAGTTCTTC. This chain uses TRBV4-1 with TRBJ2-1; a weak D match, TRBD1 (5 bases). The germline CDR1 and CDR2 sequences are MGHRA and YSYEKL. This CDR3 region has 16 residues. V dropped 2 bases and J dropped 9 bases, with 20 bases sitting between them.

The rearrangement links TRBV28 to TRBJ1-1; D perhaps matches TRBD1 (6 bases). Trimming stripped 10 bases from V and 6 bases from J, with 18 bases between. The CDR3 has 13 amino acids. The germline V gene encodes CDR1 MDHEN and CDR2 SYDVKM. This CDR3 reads CATFDRFAAEAFF. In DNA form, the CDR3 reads TGTGCCACCTTTGACAGGTTCGCGGCTGAAGCTTTCTTT.

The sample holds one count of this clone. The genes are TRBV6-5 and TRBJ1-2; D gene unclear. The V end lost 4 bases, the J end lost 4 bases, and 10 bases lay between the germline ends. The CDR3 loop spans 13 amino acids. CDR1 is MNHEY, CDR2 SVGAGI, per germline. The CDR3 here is CASSSRGSYGYTF. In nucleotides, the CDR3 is TGTGCCAGCAGTTCCCGAGGGAGCTATGGCTACACCTTC.

The CDR3 spells CASSLVGDQPQHF. CDR3 nucleotides: TGTGCCAGCAGCTTAGTCGGGGATCAGCCCCAGCATTTT. This rearrangement joins TRBV11-2 to TRBJ1-5; D remains ambiguous. This CDR3 has 13 amino acids. Trimming took 1 base from V and 5 from J, leaving 6 bases between them. Germline V gene sequence: CDR1 SGHAT, CDR2 FQNNGV.

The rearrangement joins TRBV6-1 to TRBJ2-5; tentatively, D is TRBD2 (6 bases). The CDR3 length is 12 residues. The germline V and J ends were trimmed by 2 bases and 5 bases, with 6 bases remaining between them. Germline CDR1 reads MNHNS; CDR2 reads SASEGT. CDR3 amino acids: CASSELAETQYF. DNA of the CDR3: TGTGCCAGCAGTGAACTAGCGGAGACCCAGTACTTC.

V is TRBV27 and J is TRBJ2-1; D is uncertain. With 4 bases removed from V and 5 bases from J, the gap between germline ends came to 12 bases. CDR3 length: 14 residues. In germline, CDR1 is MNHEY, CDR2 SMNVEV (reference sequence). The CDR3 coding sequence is TGTGCCAGCAGTTCTACAGACGACAACAATGAGCAGTTCTTC. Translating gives CASSSTDDNNEQFF.